This T cell receptor beta chain was found in a study of blood T cell repertoires in COVID-19. Study at large: Samples of COVID-19 (acute and convalescent) were obtained from the United States, Italy and Spain. PBMCs, B-cell-depleted T cells, or T cells were the source of the cDNA or gDNA that made up the material.

The CDR3 sequence is 12 residues long. V lost 1 base, J lost 7 bases, and 7 bases lay in between. Germline lookup yields CDR1 MDHEN and CDR2 SYDVKM. Original handling: Reference gene primer amplification in the assay estimated nucleated cell counts. Sequenced by immunoSEQ multiplex PCR; TCRdb stores in-frame clones only, minus some. The D gene and trimming were derived from the DNA, and the V and J assignments and clone size from that table. The sample lists around 140,000 clones, around 78% occurring once. Sequencing was performed on peripheral blood. The origin of this receptor is a woman older than 75 with active or convalescent COVID-19. This chain links TRBV28 with TRBJ1-1; D gene ambiguous. CDR3 protein: CASSLFLREAFF. In DNA form, the CDR3 reads TGTGCCAGCAGTTTATTTCTACGTGAAGCTTTCTTT.